These T cell receptor beta chains were read from a single sample in a study of T cell responses to AZD1222 COVID-19 vaccine. Here immunoSEQ multiplex PCR was the method, and the copy in TCRdb shows in-frame clones only, minus some. The table has tens of thousands of clones, 70% to 90% seen once. The sample was peripheral blood, taken on day 0 of AZD1222 vaccination. These receptors all come from an adult in good health. Both conserved end residues are part of each CDR3. D genes are given only for firm matches. Size tells how often a clone was seen (once, few, many) or the class of an expanded clone, and some rows leave it out.

abundance: -
j_gene: TRBJ2-3
v_gene: TRBV3-1/TRBV3-2
d_gene: -
CDR3aa: CASSQENSPDTQYF
CDR3nt: TGTGCCAGCAGCCAAGAAAATAGTCCAGATACGCAGTATTTT

abundance: -
j_gene: TRBJ1-1
v_gene: TRBV5-4
d_gene: -
CDR3aa: CASSLFQNRPNTEAFF
CDR3nt: TGTGCCAGCAGCTTGTTTCAGAACCGCCCAAACACTGAAGCTTTCTTT

abundance: -
j_gene: TRBJ1-5
v_gene: TRBV27
d_gene: -
CDR3aa: CASSSRPDSNQPQHF
CDR3nt: TGTGCCAGCAGCTCGAGACCGGACAGTAATCAGCCCCAGCATTTT

abundance: -
j_gene: TRBJ2-6
v_gene: TRBV7-9
d_gene: -
CDR3aa: CASSPSGRSVSGANVLTF
CDR3nt: TGTGCCAGCAGTCCATCGGGCAGGTCGGTCTCTGGGGCCAACGTCCTGACTTTC

abundance: -
j_gene: TRBJ2-7
v_gene: TRBV28
d_gene: TRBD2
CDR3aa: CASSLGLAGVEQYF
CDR3nt: TGTGCCAGCAGTTTGGGACTAGCGGGAGTTGAGCAGTACTTC

abundance: -
j_gene: TRBJ2-2
v_gene: TRBV9
d_gene: -
CDR3aa: CASSVPSGNTGELFF
CDR3nt: TGTGCCAGCAGCGTTCCCAGCGGGAACACCGGGGAGCTGTTTTTT

abundance: -
j_gene: TRBJ2-3
v_gene: TRBV30
d_gene: TRBD1
CDR3aa: CAWKGATDTQYF
CDR3nt: TGTGCCTGGAAGGGGGCTACAGATACGCAGTATTTT

abundance: -
j_gene: TRBJ1-2
v_gene: TRBV29-1
d_gene: -
CDR3aa: CSVVFRAGIGGGYTF
CDR3nt: TGCAGCGTTGTTTTTAGGGCAGGCATCGGGGGTGGCTACACCTTC

abundance: -
j_gene: TRBJ1-6
v_gene: TRBV30
d_gene: -
CDR3aa: CAWETIRGSPLHF
CDR3nt: TGTGCCTGGGAGACAATTAGAGGTTCACCCCTCCACTTT

abundance: -
j_gene: TRBJ1-5
v_gene: TRBV19
d_gene: -
CDR3aa: CASSSSPLTYQPQHF
CDR3nt: TGTGCCAGTAGTTCGTCCCCCCTCACCTATCAGCCCCAGCATTTT

abundance: -
j_gene: TRBJ2-7
v_gene: TRBV30
d_gene: -
CDR3aa: CAWSGSLQGEQYF
CDR3nt: TGTGCCTGGAGTGGAAGTCTACAGGGTGAGCAGTACTTC

abundance: few
j_gene: TRBJ1-1
v_gene: TRBV4-2
d_gene: -
CDR3aa: CASSQDVGGRTEAFF
CDR3nt: TGTGCCAGCAGCCAAGACGTGGGAGGGCGAACTGAAGCTTTCTTT

abundance: -
j_gene: TRBJ1-4
v_gene: TRBV28
d_gene: TRBD1
CDR3aa: CASTGQGGEKLFF
CDR3nt: TGTGCCAGCACGGGACAGGGTGGTGAAAAACTGTTTTTT

abundance: -
j_gene: TRBJ2-6
v_gene: TRBV28
d_gene: -
CDR3aa: CASQRLAGANVLTF
CDR3nt: TGTGCCAGCCAAAGGCTGGCTGGGGCCAACGTCCTGACTTTC

abundance: -
j_gene: TRBJ2-7
v_gene: TRBV3-1/TRBV3-2
d_gene: -
CDR3aa: CASSQVEAVPPYEQYF
CDR3nt: TGTGCCAGCAGCCAAGTAGAAGCGGTACCCCCCTACGAGCAGTACTTC

abundance: -
j_gene: TRBJ1-5
v_gene: TRBV6-5
d_gene: TRBD1
CDR3aa: CASRRQGGSNQPQHF
CDR3nt: TGTGCCAGCAGAAGACAGGGGGGTAGCAATCAGCCCCAGCATTTT

abundance: -
j_gene: TRBJ1-5
v_gene: TRBV19
d_gene: -
CDR3aa: CASSIMEGMHQPQHF
CDR3nt: TGTGCCAGTAGTATAATGGAGGGTATGCATCAGCCCCAGCATTTT

abundance: -
j_gene: TRBJ2-3
v_gene: TRBV7-2
d_gene: TRBD1
CDR3aa: CASSSRGGGADTQYF
CDR3nt: TGTGCCAGCAGCTCAAGAGGGGGCGGCGCAGATACGCAGTATTTT

abundance: -
j_gene: TRBJ2-1
v_gene: TRBV30
d_gene: -
CDR3aa: CAWSWTGDNEQFF
CDR3nt: TGTGCCTGGAGCTGGACGGGGGACAATGAGCAGTTCTTC

abundance: -
j_gene: TRBJ2-1
v_gene: TRBV10-3
d_gene: TRBD2
CDR3aa: CAISESGTSGRASYNEQFF
CDR3nt: TGTGCCATCAGTGAGTCGGGGACTAGCGGGAGGGCTTCCTACAATGAGCAGTTCTTC

abundance: -
j_gene: TRBJ1-3
v_gene: TRBV7-9
d_gene: TRBD1
CDR3aa: CASSLQGVLSGNTIYF
CDR3nt: TGTGCCAGCAGCTTACAGGGGGTCCTCTCTGGAAACACCATATATTTT

abundance: -
j_gene: TRBJ2-7
v_gene: TRBV7-8
d_gene: -
CDR3aa: CASSTRDNYEQYF
CDR3nt: TGTGCCAGCAGCACCCGGGACAACTACGAGCAGTACTTC

abundance: medium-sized
j_gene: TRBJ2-7
v_gene: TRBV5-1
d_gene: -
CDR3aa: CASSVPDSSYEQYF
CDR3nt: TGCGCCAGCAGCGTCCCGGACAGCTCCTACGAGCAGTACTTC

abundance: -
j_gene: TRBJ1-4
v_gene: TRBV5-5
d_gene: -
CDR3aa: CASSRTYQGINEKLFF
CDR3nt: TGTGCCAGCAGCCGGACCTACCAGGGCATAAATGAAAAACTGTTTTTT

abundance: -
j_gene: TRBJ2-5
v_gene: TRBV27
d_gene: -
CDR3aa: CASSLSIGRWETQYF
CDR3nt: TGTGCCAGCAGTTTATCGATAGGGCGATGGGAGACCCAGTACTTC

abundance: -
j_gene: TRBJ1-5
v_gene: TRBV19
d_gene: -
CDR3aa: CASKILASNQPQHF
CDR3nt: TGTGCCAGTAAGATATTAGCTAGCAATCAGCCCCAGCATTTT

abundance: few
j_gene: TRBJ2-3
v_gene: TRBV6-5
d_gene: -
CDR3aa: CASRARDTDTQYF
CDR3nt: TGTGCCAGCAGGGCCCGGGACACAGATACGCAGTATTTT

abundance: few
j_gene: TRBJ1-1
v_gene: TRBV2
d_gene: -
CDR3aa: CASSERRNTEAFF
CDR3nt: TGTGCCAGCAGTGAAAGGAGAAACACTGAAGCTTTCTTT

abundance: -
j_gene: TRBJ2-3
v_gene: TRBV7-6
d_gene: -
CDR3aa: CASSSFGSTDTQYF
CDR3nt: TGTGCCAGCAGCTCTTTCGGGAGCACAGATACGCAGTATTTT

abundance: -
j_gene: TRBJ1-6
v_gene: TRBV27
d_gene: -
CDR3aa: CASSLRGGPVNTNNSPLHF
CDR3nt: TGTGCCAGCAGTTTAAGGGGGGGGCCCGTGAATACGAATAATTCACCCCTCCACTTT

abundance: -
j_gene: TRBJ2-2
v_gene: TRBV6-2/TRBV6-3
d_gene: -
CDR3aa: CASSYSRVGELFF
CDR3nt: TGTGCCAGCAGTTACTCTCGGGTCGGGGAGCTGTTTTTT

abundance: -
j_gene: TRBJ1-1
v_gene: TRBV6-5
d_gene: -
CDR3aa: CASSYTQWGLNTEAFF
CDR3nt: TGTGCCAGCAGTTACACACAATGGGGTTTGAACACTGAAGCTTTCTTT

abundance: -
j_gene: TRBJ1-5
v_gene: TRBV7-9
d_gene: TRBD1
CDR3aa: CASSQGATGPTNQPQHF
CDR3nt: TGTGCCAGCAGCCAGGGGGCGACAGGACCTACCAATCAGCCCCAGCATTTT

abundance: few
j_gene: TRBJ1-5
v_gene: TRBV19
d_gene: TRBD1
CDR3aa: CASSSGTGYQPQHF
CDR3nt: TGTGCCAGTAGTAGCGGGACAGGGTATCAGCCCCAGCATTTT

abundance: once
j_gene: TRBJ2-5
v_gene: TRBV7-6
d_gene: TRBD2
CDR3aa: CASSPTLGLAGETQYF
CDR3nt: TGTGCCAGCAGCCCCACCTTGGGACTAGCGGGAGAGACCCAGTACTTC

abundance: -
j_gene: TRBJ1-1
v_gene: TRBV6-2/TRBV6-3
d_gene: TRBD1
CDR3aa: CASSRQGYTEAFF
CDR3nt: TGTGCCAGCAGTAGACAGGGTTACACTGAAGCTTTCTTT

abundance: -
j_gene: TRBJ2-1
v_gene: TRBV27
d_gene: TRBD2
CDR3aa: CASSSAGGGEDEQFF
CDR3nt: TGTGCCAGCAGTTCAGCGGGAGGTGGTGAGGATGAGCAGTTCTTC

abundance: -
j_gene: TRBJ1-5
v_gene: TRBV6-5
d_gene: TRBD1
CDR3aa: CASGQGQSNQPQHF
CDR3nt: TGTGCCAGCGGACAGGGTCAAAGCAATCAGCCCCAGCATTTT

abundance: -
j_gene: TRBJ2-1
v_gene: TRBV4-2
d_gene: TRBD2
CDR3aa: CASSQVMQMAAGVDEQFF
CDR3nt: TGTGCCAGCAGCCAAGTGATGCAGATGGCGGCGGGAGTAGACGAGCAGTTCTTC

abundance: few
j_gene: TRBJ1-2
v_gene: TRBV29-1
d_gene: TRBD1
CDR3aa: CSVEDLGTGNIYGYTF
CDR3nt: TGCAGCGTTGAAGACTTGGGGACAGGGAATATCTATGGCTACACCTTC